What follows are 5 T cell receptor beta chains derived from one specimen sequenced in a study of cytomegalovirus exposure and HLA in healthy donors. Primers: 60 Vbeta forward and 13 Jbeta reverse. Sequencing was performed with immunoSEQ multiplex PCR; in TCRdb, only in-frame clones are kept and a portion is missing. This table holds approximately 170,000 clones, 85% found once. The sequenced material came from PBMCs. These receptors all come from a boy aged 2 to 10 in good health and CMV-seronegative.

The chain carries TRBV6-1 and TRBJ2-7; perhaps TRBD1 as D (6 bases). The CDR3 length is 15 residues. Germline CDR1 is MNHNS and CDR2 is SASEGT. Trimming left V 6 bases short and J 2 bases short, with 17 bases between. The CDR3 sequence: CASSFWGTIAYEQYV. CDR3 DNA sequence: TGTGCCAGCAGCTTCTGGGGGACAATCGCCTACGAGCAGTACGTC.

The V and J genes are TRBV7-9 and TRBJ1-1, with TRBD1 matching over 10 bases. Germline V gene data show CDR1 as SEHNR and CDR2 as FQNEAQ (reference sequence). V dropped 5 bases and J dropped 3; count of bases not matched to a gene: 6. The CDR3 consists of 15 residues. CDR3 DNA sequence: TGTGCCAGCAGCATGACAGGGGGCGGAGACACTGAAGCTTTCTTT. Protein sequence: CASSMTGGGDTEAFF.

This clone was seen a handful of times. This sequence joins TRBV4-1 and TRBJ1-2; no firm D call. The CDR3 covers 16 residues. V was clipped by 0 bases and J by 2 bases, with 13 bases between them. Germline V gives CDR1 MGHRA, CDR2 YSYEKL. The CDR3 spells CASSQDRESGNYGYTF. Written as DNA, the CDR3 is TGCGCCAGCAGCCAAGATCGGGAGTCGGGCAACTATGGCTACACCTTC.

The chain employs TRBV5-1 and TRBJ1-2, with D tentatively TRBD1 (5 bases). The germline V gene encodes CDR1 SGHRS and CDR2 YFSETQ. The V end lost 3 bases, the J end lost 8 bases, and 20 bases lay between the germline ends. This CDR3 has 15 residues. CDR3 in DNA: TGCGCCAGCAGCTCCGCGGTGACTTGGGAGGGGGGCTACACCTTC. This gives the protein CASSSAVTWEGGYTF.

The chain combines TRBV4-1 with TRBJ2-1; weak D call: TRBD2 (5 bases). This CDR3 is 14 amino acids long. V lost 4 bases to trimming and J lost 4 bases, with 11 bases between them. Germline V CDR1 and CDR2: MGHRA, YSYEKL. The DNA of the CDR3 is TGCGCCAGCAGCCGGGCGGAGGTATACAATGAGCAGTTCTTC. Protein product: CASSRAEVYNEQFF.